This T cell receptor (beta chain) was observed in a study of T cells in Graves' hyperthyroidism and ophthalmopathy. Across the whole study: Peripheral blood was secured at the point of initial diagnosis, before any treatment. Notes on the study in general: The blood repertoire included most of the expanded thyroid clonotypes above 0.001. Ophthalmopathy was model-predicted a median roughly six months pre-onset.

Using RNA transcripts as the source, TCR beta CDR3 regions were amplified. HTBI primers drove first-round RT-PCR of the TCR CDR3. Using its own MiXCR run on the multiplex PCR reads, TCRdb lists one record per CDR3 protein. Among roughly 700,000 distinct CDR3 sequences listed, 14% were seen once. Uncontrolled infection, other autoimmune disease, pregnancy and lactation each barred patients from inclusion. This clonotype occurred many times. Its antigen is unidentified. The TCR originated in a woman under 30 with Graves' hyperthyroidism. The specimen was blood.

The CDR3 sequence: CASSQDKVGTEAFF. The CDR3 DNA is TGTGCCAGCAGCCAAGATAAGGTGGGCACTGAAGCTTTCTTT. This sequence joins TRBV3-1 and TRBJ1-1; D unresolved. The germline V and J ends were trimmed by 0 bases and 4 bases, with 9 bases remaining between them. Germline loops: CDR1 LGHDT, CDR2 YNNKEL (reference sequence). The CDR3 contains 14 residues.